The subject of this entry is one T cell receptor (beta chain). The record originates from a study of blood T cell repertoires in COVID-19. The V gene's germline CDR1 is MNHEY and CDR2 SMNVEV (reference sequence). There are 13 residues in the CDR3. V was cut by 2 bases and J by 6 bases, with 8 bases left in between. The repertoire was sequenced with immunoSEQ multiplex PCR; TCRdb's copy has only in-frame clones and lacks some. Here the sample spans about 200,000 clones, 90% being singletons. This clonotype was sampled from a man aged 45-60 years with acute or convalescent COVID-19. The sequenced sample was peripheral blood. This chain connects TRBV27 to TRBJ1-5, with TRBD1 as a possible D gene (5 bases). The CDR3 DNA reads as TGTGCCAGCAGTTTAGGCAGGGCTCAGCCCCAGCATTTT. As protein: CASSLGRAQPQHF.